This TCR beta chain is from a study of PD-L1 blockade in urothelial cancer. Overall study: Of prior chemotherapy regimens, patients had received between 0 and 3. Analysis of blood occurred 3 weeks (second dose) and 6 weeks after treatment start. Blood samples contained a median roughly 150,000 T cells.

Urothelial carcinoma in patients was locally advanced or metastatic. The CDR3 spans 15 residues. The V end lost 4 bases, the J end lost 4 bases, and 16 bases lay between the germline ends. Germline CDR1 reads SEHNR; CDR2 reads FQNEAQ (reference sequence). Only in-frame clones appear in the TCRdb table, and some are missing; sequencing was by immunoSEQ multiplex PCR. The table shows approximately 110,000 clones, with approximately 86% occurring only once. The sample consisted of PBMCs, taken around atezolizumab (anti-PD-L1) treatment. V is TRBV7-9 and J is TRBJ1-1, with a possible D match to TRBD1 (5 bases). This TCR was sampled from a man aged 50 or older with urothelial cancer. The CDR3, as DNA: TGTGCCAGCAGCTCCCGGGGCGGGAGGGCCACTGAAGCTTTCTTT. This codes for CASSSRGGRATEAFF.